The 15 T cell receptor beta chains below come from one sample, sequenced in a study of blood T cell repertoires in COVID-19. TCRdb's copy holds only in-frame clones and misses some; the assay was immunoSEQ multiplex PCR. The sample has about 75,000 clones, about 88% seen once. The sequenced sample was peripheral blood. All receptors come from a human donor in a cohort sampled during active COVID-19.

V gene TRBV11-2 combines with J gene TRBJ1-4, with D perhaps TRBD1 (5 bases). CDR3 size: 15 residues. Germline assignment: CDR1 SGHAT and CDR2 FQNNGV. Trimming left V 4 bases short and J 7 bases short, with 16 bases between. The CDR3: CASSYSQGLVEKLFF. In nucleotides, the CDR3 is TGTGCCAGCAGCTATTCTCAGGGTTTAGTTGAAAAACTGTTTTTT.

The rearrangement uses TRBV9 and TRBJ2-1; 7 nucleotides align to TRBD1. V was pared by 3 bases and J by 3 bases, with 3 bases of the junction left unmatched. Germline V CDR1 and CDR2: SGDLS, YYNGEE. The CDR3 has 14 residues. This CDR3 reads CASSAGTVYNEQFF. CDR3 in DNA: TGTGCCAGCAGCGCTGGGACAGTCTACAATGAGCAGTTCTTC.

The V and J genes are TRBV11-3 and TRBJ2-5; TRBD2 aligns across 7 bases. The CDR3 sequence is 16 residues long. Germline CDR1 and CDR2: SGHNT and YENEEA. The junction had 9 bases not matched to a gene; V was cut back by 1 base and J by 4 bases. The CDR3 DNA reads TGTGCCAGCAGCTTAGTTTTATCGGCGGGAGCAGAGACCCAGTACTTC. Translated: CASSLVLSAGAETQYF.

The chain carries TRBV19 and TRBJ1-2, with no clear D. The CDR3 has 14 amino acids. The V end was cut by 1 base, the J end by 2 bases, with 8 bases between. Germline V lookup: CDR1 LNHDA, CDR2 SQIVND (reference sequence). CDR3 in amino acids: CASSIGSQNYGYTF. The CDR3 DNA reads TGTGCCAGTAGTATAGGCAGTCAAAACTATGGCTACACCTTC.

For the CDR3, the DNA is TGTGCCAGCAGTACCCAGCGGACAGGGAACCAAGAGACCCAGTACTTC. This sequence encodes CASSTQRTGNQETQYF. The V call is TRBV28, the J call TRBJ2-5; TRBD1 aligns across 8 bases. The CDR3 has 16 residues. The junction had 8 bases not matched to a gene; V was cut back by 5 bases and J by 0 bases. Per the germline V gene, CDR1 is MDHEN and CDR2 is SYDVKM. The whole variable domain, remainder taken from reference TRBV28 and TRBJ2-5, is DVKVTQSSRYLVKRTGEKVFLECVQDMDHENMFWYRQDPGLGLRLIYFSYDVKMKEKGDIPEGYSVSREKKERFSLILESASTNQTSMYLCASSTQRTGNQETQYFGPGTRLLVL.

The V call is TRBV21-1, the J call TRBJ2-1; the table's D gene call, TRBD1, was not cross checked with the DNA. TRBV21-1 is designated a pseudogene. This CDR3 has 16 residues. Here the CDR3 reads CASSKTGTGGRDEQFF. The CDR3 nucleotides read TGTGCCAGCAGCAAGACCGGGACAGGGGGCAGAGATGAGCAGTTCTTC.

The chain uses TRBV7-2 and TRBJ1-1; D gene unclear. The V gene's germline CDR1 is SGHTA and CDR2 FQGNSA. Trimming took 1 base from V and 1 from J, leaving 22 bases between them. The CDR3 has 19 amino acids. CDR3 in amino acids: CASSLEIPSSGISNTEAFF. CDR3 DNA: TGTGCCAGCAGCTTAGAGATACCATCTTCGGGGATATCGAACACTGAAGCTTTCTTT.

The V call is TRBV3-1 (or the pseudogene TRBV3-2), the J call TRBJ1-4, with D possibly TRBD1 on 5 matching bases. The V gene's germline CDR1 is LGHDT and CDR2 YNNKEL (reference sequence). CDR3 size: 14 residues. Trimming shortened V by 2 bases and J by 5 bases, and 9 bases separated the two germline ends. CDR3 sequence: CASSQQTANEKLFF. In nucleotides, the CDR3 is TGTGCCAGCAGCCAACAGACAGCAAATGAAAAACTGTTTTTT.

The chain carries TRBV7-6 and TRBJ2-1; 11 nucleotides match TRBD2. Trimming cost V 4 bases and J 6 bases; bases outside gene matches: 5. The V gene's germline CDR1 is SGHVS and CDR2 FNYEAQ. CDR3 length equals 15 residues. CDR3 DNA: TGTGCCAGCAGCTCGATAGCGGGGGGGCCCAATGAGCAGTTCTTC. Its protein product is CASSSIAGGPNEQFF.

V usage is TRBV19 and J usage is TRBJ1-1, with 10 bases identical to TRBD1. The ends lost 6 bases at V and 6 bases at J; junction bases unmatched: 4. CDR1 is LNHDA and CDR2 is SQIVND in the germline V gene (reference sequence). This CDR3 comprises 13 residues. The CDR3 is CASRGQGVSEAFF. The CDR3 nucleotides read TGTGCCAGTAGAGGACAGGGGGTATCTGAAGCTTTCTTT.

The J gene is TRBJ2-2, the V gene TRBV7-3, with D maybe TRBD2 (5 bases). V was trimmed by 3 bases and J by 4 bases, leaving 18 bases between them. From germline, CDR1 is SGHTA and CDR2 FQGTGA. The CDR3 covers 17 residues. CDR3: CASSFLGAGHSTGELFF. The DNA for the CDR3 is TGTGCCAGCAGCTTTTTGGGTGCGGGTCACTCCACCGGGGAGCTGTTTTTT.

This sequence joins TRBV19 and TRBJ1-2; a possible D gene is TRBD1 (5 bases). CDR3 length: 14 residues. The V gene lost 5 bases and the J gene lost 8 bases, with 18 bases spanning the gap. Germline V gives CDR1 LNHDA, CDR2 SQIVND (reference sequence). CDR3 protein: CASSALGGAVGYTF. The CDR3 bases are TGTGCCAGTAGTGCCCTAGGAGGGGCTGTGGGCTACACCTTC.

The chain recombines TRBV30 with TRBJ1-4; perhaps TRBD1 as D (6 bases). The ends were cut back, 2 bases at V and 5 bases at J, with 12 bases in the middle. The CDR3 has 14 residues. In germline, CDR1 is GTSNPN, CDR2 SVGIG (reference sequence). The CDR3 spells CAWSPRTVNEKLFF. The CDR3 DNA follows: TGTGCCTGGAGTCCTCGGACAGTGAATGAAAAACTGTTTTTT.

The CDR3 spells CASSLEGMNTEAFF. The CDR3 region has the DNA TGCGCCAGCAGCTTGGAGGGGATGAACACTGAAGCTTTCTTT. This chain connects TRBV5-1 to TRBJ1-1; TRBD1 might be the D (5 bases). This CDR3 spans 14 amino acids. Between the trimmed V and J ends, which lost 0 bases and 0 bases, there was a span of 6 bases. Germline CDR1 SGHRS, CDR2 YFSETQ.

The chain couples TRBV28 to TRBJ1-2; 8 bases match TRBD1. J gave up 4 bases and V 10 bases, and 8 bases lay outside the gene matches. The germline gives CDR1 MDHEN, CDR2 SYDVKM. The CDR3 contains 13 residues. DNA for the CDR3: TGTGCCACCAGGGGGCAGGAATTCTATGGCTACACCTTC. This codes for CATRGQEFYGYTF.